The TCR beta chain under discussion was sequenced for a study of blood T cell repertoires in COVID-19 (TCRdb year 2020). A note on the overall study: The collaborator samples originated in the United States, Italy and Spain and spanned the acute and convalescent phases of COVID-19. The prospective study material was composed of cDNA or gDNA derived from T cells, B-cell-depleted T cells, or PBMCs. Deeply sampled blood TCRbeta repertoires from subjects exposed to, actively infected with, or recovered from COVID-19 were included in the dataset. A freely available public database, intended as a resource for researchers studying the immune response to SARS-CoV-2, is where the repertoires were released. Samples were obtained from the ongoing ImmuneRACE study (first 160 participants) and from 950 to 1,500 subjects provided by 6 global collaborators. A de-identified subject ID, COVID-19 status, age in years and sex were almost always included in the sample metadata. Where available, HLA class I and class II types were taken from metadata supplied by the sample provider and were not determined by assay-based typing.

The immunoSEQ Assay, a bias-controlled multiplex PCR, was used to amplify TCRbeta CDR3 regions from genomic DNA. The original methods were these. The number of nucleated cells in each sample was estimated from the amplification of reference gene primers within the assay. Sequence reads were collapsed and filtered to measure the absolute abundance of every unique TCRbeta CDR3 rearrangement. Productive Simpson clonality was computed per sample as the square root of Simpson's diversity index over productive rearrangements. Held by TCRdb, this immuneACCESS table contains in-frame sequences only and omits some clones. Under half of the omission traces to an unresolved V gene where checked; the cause of the rest is unknown. V and J calls and clone size are given by that table; D and trimming were obtained from the DNA. The sample yields 260,000 or so clones; approximately 86% were counted once. 2.5% to 3% of the sample comes from the top ten.

Of note for this clone: Its recognized antigen is unknown. No base quality information exists; no much larger clone differs at one position.

Results the study describes overall, beyond this receptor: The amount of clinical and demographic metadata varied by source and participant and was provided uncurated.

Clipping removes 4 bases from V and 5 bases from J, with 12 as the unmatched junction base count. From cysteine to phenylalanine, the CDR3 is 16 amino acids long. Kept here is only the CDR3 DNA, which spans 48 bases and is read in frame from base 1. The germline V gene (reference sequence) supplies CDR1 SGHNT and CDR2 YYREEE. Enrolling through a virtual design, the prospective study's participants ranged in age from about 18 to 89 years and lived across 24 United States geographic areas. To assign participants to cohorts, the prospective study relied on clinical history that participants themselves reported in a screening survey and a study questionnaire. Mobile phlebotomists in the prospective study collected whole blood, serum and a nasopharyngeal or oropharyngeal swab from every participant. Prospective study participants could optionally give additional blood draws and questionnaires over an approximately two-month period. Prospective study blood samples were shipped either frozen or at room temperature before DNA extraction.

The receptor was isolated from a woman between 25 and 40 years old with acute COVID-19. The sequencing input was PBMCs or T cells enriched from blood (not recorded which). This chain is built from TRBV5-4 and TRBJ1-2; a stretch of 9 junction bases matches TRBD1. Here is the DNA: TGTGCCAGCAGCCTGGGACAGGGAAGACAGGGGTATGGCTACACCTTC. This translates into CASSLGQGRQGYGYTF.